This T cell receptor beta chain originates from a study of glioma-infiltrating T cells after dendritic cell vaccination. Overall study findings and caveats: TCR clonality showed no direct relationship with survival.

A remark on this clone: The antigen is not known.

The CDR3 is 17 residues long. Unmatched junction bases numbered 12, after V lost 4 bases and J lost 7 bases. Germline CDR1 reads MGHRA; CDR2 reads YSYEKL. Method: immunoSEQ multiplex PCR; TCRdb's copy keeps in-frame clones and lacks some. This table has tens of thousands of clones, 85% appearing once. Described time point: after dendritic cell vaccination, including at tumor progression/relapse. Isocitrate dehydrogenase mutation was absent in all glioblastoma patients. Before vaccination, two weeks after the third vaccination, and at progression, PBMC were collected. The chain employs TRBV4-1 and TRBJ2-5; the match to TRBD2 covers 13 bases. This TCR was recovered from a human donor with glioblastoma. Source: blood, taken after dendritic cell vaccination. CDR3 DNA: TGCGCCAGCAGCCTCGGGACTAGCGGGGCTGTAGGTGGGACCCAGTACTTC. This translates into CASSLGTSGAVGGTQYF.